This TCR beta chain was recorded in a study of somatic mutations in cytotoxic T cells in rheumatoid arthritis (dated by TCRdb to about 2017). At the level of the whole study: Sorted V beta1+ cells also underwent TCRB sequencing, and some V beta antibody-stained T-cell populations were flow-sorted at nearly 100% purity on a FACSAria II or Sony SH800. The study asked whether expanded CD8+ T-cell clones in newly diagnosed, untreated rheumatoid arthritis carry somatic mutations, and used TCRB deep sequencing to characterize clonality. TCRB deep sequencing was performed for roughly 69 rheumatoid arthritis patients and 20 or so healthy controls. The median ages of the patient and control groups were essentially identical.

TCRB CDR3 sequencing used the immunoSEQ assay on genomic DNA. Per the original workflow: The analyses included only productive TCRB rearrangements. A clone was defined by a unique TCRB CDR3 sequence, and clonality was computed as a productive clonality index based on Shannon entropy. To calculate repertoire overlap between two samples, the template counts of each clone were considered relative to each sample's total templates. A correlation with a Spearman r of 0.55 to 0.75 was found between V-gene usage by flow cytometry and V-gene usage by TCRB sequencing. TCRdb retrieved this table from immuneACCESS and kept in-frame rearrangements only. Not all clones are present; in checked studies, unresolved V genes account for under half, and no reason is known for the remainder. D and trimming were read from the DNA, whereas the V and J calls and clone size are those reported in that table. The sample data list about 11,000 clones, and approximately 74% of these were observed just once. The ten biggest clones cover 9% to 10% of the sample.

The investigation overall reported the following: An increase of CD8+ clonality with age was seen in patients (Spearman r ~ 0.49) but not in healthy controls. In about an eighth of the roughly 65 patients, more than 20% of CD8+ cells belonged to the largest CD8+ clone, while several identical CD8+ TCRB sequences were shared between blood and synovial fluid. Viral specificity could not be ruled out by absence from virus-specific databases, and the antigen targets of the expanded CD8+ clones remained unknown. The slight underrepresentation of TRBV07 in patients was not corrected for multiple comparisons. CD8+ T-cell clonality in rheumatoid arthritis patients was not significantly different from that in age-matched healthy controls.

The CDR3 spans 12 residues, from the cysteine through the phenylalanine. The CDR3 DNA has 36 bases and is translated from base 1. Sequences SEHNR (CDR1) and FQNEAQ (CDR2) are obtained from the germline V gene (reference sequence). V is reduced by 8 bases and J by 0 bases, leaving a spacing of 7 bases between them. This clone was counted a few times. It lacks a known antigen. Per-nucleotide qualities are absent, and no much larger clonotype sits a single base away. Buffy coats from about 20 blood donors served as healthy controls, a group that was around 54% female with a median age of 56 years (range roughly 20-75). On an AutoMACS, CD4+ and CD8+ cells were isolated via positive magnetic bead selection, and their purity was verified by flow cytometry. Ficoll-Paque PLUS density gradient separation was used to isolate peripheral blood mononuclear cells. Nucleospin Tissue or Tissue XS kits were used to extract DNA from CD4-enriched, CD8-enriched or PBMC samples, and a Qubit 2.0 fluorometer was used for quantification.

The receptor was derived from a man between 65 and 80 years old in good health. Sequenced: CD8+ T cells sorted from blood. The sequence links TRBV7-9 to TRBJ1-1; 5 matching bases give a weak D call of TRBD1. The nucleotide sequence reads TGTGCCAGCGGACACGTGAACACTGAAGCTTTCTTT. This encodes CASGHVNTEAFF.